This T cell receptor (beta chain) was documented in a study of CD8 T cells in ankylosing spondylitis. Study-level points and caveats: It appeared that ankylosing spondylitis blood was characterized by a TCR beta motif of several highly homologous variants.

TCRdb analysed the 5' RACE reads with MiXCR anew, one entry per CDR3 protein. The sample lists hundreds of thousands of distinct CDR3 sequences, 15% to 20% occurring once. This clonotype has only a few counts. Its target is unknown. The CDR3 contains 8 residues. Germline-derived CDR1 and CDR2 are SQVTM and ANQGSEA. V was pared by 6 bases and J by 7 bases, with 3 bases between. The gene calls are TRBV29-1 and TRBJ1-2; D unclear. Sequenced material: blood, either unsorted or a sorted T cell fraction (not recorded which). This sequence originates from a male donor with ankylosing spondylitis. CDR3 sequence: CSVGGYTF. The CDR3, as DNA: TGCAGCGTGGGTGGCTACACCTTC. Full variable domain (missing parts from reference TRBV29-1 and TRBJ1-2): SAVISQKPSRDICQRGTSLTIQCQVDSQVTMMFWYRQQPGQSLTLIATANQGSEATYESGFVIDKFPISRPNLTFSTLTVSNMSPEDSSIYLCSVGGYTFGSGTRLTVV.